The clone carrying this TCR beta chain was seen once. Its matching antigen is unknown. The data derive from a study of T cells after yellow fever vaccination. Study-wide context: It was SMART-Seq v4 Ultra Low Input that prepared the fractions with low cell numbers.

TCRdb called the 5' RACE reads again in MiXCR, with one record for every CDR3 protein. The sample shows fewer than 350,000 distinct CDR3 sequences, roughly 8.7% of them seen only once. J gave up 3 bases and V 0 bases, and 7 bases lay outside the gene matches. CDR1 is SGHNT, CDR2 YYREEE, per germline (reference sequence). The CDR3 totals 16 residues. Overall study findings and caveats: Only a small proportion of the clonotypes turned up in both the CD4 and the CD8 compartments, likely arising from convergent recombination.

This TCR was recovered from a man aged 18 to 29 who received the YFV17D yellow fever vaccine. The sample here was PBMCs, taken on the day of the first yellow fever vaccination. V is TRBV5-4 and J is TRBJ2-5, with 8 bases that match TRBD2. The CDR3 protein is CASSLAWVSGEETQYF. The CDR3, as DNA: TGTGCCAGCAGCTTGGCCTGGGTTAGCGGGGAAGAGACCCAGTACTTC.